These 23 T cell receptor beta chains were all obtained from the same sample, sequenced in a study of blood T cells in healthy people across ages. Next came a second PCR, run for about 6 to 11 cycles, which used a sample-barcoded 5' primer along with a J-beta primer mix. TCRdb processed the 5' RACE reads anew with MiXCR; each CDR3 protein has one entry. The sample lists more than 900,000 distinct CDR3 sequences; roughly 29% were seen once. These sequences were also reported in another study, on T cells of mothers and their children.

The sequenced material came from blood. These receptors were taken from a woman between 35 and 50 years old in good health.

This clonotype was detected a few times. The V call is TRBV12-3 or TRBV12-4, the J call TRBJ2-5, with 11 positions matching TRBD2. There are 15 residues in the CDR3. V gave up 2 bases and J gave up 11 bases; unmatched junction bases: 10. CDR3 residues: CASSLSSGGAGEQYF. The DNA of the CDR3 is TGTGCCAGCAGTTTAAGTAGCGGGGGGGCCGGGGAGCAGTACTTC.

The rearrangement links TRBV20-1 to TRBJ2-5; 7 positions match TRBD1. V lost 3 bases to trimming and J lost 6 bases; unmatched junction nucleotides: 13. This CDR3 is built from 15 residues. CDR1 and CDR2 (germline): DFQATT, SNEGSKA (reference sequence). For the CDR3, the DNA is TGCAGTGCTAGTGATTCCAGGGGGTCCGTAAAGACCCAGTACTTC. Translated, it gives CSASDSRGSVKTQYF.

In its sample, this clonotype was seen a few times. The J gene is TRBJ2-5, the V gene TRBV20-1; maybe TRBD1 (6 bases). This CDR3 spans 13 amino acids. V lost 0 bases to trimming and J lost 7 bases, with 12 bases between them. CDR1 and CDR2 from the germline V gene are DFQATT and SNEGSKA (reference sequence). Here the CDR3 DNA reads TGCAGTGCTAGAGATTCGTCACAGGGGACCCAGTACTTC. Its translation: CSARDSSQGTQYF.

This sequence joins TRBV20-1 and TRBJ2-5, with 8 positions matching TRBD2. The CDR3 spans 15 residues. Germline V gene sequence: CDR1 DFQATT, CDR2 SNEGSKA (reference sequence). Unmatched junction bases numbered 8, after V lost 4 bases and J lost 1 base. This CDR3 reads CSAIPLAGRQETQYF. As DNA, the CDR3 is TGCAGTGCTATTCCCTTAGCGGGGCGCCAAGAGACCCAGTACTTC.

V is TRBV12-3 or TRBV12-4 and J is TRBJ2-1; TRBD2 aligns across 8 bases. CDR3 length equals 15 residues. V was clipped by 3 bases and J by 9 bases; unmatched bases: 10. CDR3 sequence reads: CASSFRGGGTGEQFF. Written as DNA, the CDR3 is TGTGCCAGCAGTTTCCGGGGCGGGGGGACCGGTGAGCAGTTCTTC.

The DNA for the CDR3 is TGTGCCAGCACCTCTTTAGCGGGGGGTAACAACGAGCAGTACTTC. The encoded protein is CASTSLAGGNNEQYF. The chain links TRBV27 to TRBJ2-7, with 10 nucleotides matching TRBD2. J gave up 5 bases and V 7 bases, and 11 bases lay outside the gene matches. Germline V CDR1 and CDR2: MNHEY, SMNVEV (reference sequence). This CDR3 has 15 residues.

In its sample, this clonotype was seen a few times. This chain joins TRBV28 and TRBJ2-3, with D possibly being TRBD2 (5 bases). The V gene lost 3 bases and the J gene lost 2 bases, with 15 bases spanning the gap. The germline V gene encodes CDR1 MDHEN and CDR2 SYDVKM. The length of the CDR3 is 16 residues. The CDR3 loop is CASSLEPLRDTDTQYF. For the CDR3, the DNA is TGTGCCAGCAGTTTGGAACCTCTTCGGGACACAGATACGCAGTATTTT.

The CDR3 nucleotides are TGTGCCAGCAGCTTCTACAGGGATGTTAACTATGGCTACACCTTC. Translating gives CASSFYRDVNYGYTF. This rearrangement joins TRBV7-2 to TRBJ1-2; D possibly corresponds to TRBD1 (6 bases). Trimming shortened V by 3 bases and J by 1 base, and 12 bases separated the two germline ends. The CDR3 loop spans 15 amino acids. CDR1 SGHTA and CDR2 FQGNSA come from the germline V gene.

This chain joins TRBV24-1 and TRBJ2-1, with TRBD1 matching over 7 bases. Germline CDR1 reads KGHDR; CDR2 reads SFDVKD. The J segment lost 6 bases and the V segment lost 0 bases, leaving 4 bases of the junction unmatched. The CDR3 runs to 15 residues. The CDR3 spells CATSDLRDRSNEQFF. The CDR3 nucleotides read TGTGCCACCAGTGATTTGCGGGACAGATCCAATGAGCAGTTCTTC.

This clonotype was counted a few times. Since a much larger clone is just one base distant, this may be a read error. This chain uses TRBV20-1 with TRBJ2-4; 10 nucleotides line up with TRBD2. This CDR3 region has 18 residues. The germline gives CDR1 DFQATT, CDR2 SNEGSKA (reference sequence). J was trimmed by 0 bases and V by 5 bases; bases with no gene match: 13. For the CDR3, the DNA is TGCAGTGCTCGCCAGTTTAGCGGGGGGACTCTAGCCAAAAACATTCAGTACTTC. Its protein is CSARQFSGGTLAKNIQYF.

The CDR3 DNA reads TGCGCCAGCAGCTCGGAGGGCTATAGCAATCAGCCCCAGCATTTT. Protein: CASSSEGYSNQPQHF. The rearrangement links TRBV5-1 to TRBJ1-5; no firm D call. Germline CDR1 is SGHRS and CDR2 is YFSETQ. The CDR3 totals 15 residues. Trimming left V 3 bases short and J 0 bases short, with 10 bases between.

J is TRBJ2-7 and V is TRBV7-2; 13 bases align to TRBD2. The DNA matches TRBJ2-5 better at its end, which makes the J call doubtful. This CDR3 region has 17 residues. From germline, CDR1 is SGHTA and CDR2 FQGNSA. The CDR3 is CASSSGLAGFEEETQYF. The CDR3 DNA is TGTGCCAGCAGCTCGGGACTAGCGGGATTTGAGGAAGAGACCCAGTACTTC.

This clonotype turned up a few times. V is TRBV6-2 or TRBV6-3 and J is TRBJ1-2; 7 bases are shared with TRBD1. CDR1 MNHEY and CDR2 SVGEGT come from the germline V gene. Unmatched junction bases numbered 15, after V lost 0 bases and J lost 5 bases. The CDR3 contains 18 residues. DNA of the CDR3: TGTGCCAGCAGTTACTCACCGGGACAGTTCGGACGAACTTATGGCTACACCTTC. As protein: CASSYSPGQFGRTYGYTF.

The V gene is TRBV2, the J gene TRBJ2-7, with D possibly being TRBD1 (6 bases). There are 12 residues in the CDR3. V lost 6 bases to trimming and J lost 9 bases, with 15 bases between them. Germline CDR1 is SNHLY and CDR2 is FYNNEI. CDR3 coding DNA: TGTGCCAGCAGGCCACAGGGACGGGGGCAGTACTTC. Its translation is CASRPQGRGQYF.

In its sample, this clonotype was seen a few times. One end of the junction fails to match germline, which may point to a read error. The chain employs TRBV11-2 and TRBJ1-1; D not resolved. Germline values: CDR1 SGHAT, CDR2 FQNNGV. This CDR3 is built from 15 residues. The CDR3 sequence: CVSSLGWEGNTEAFF. CDR3 in DNA: TGTGTCAGCAGCTTAGGATGGGAGGGTAACACTGAAGCTTTCTTT. Full variable domain (remainder filled in from reference TRBV11-2 and TRBJ1-1): EAGVAQSPRYKIIEKRQSVAFWCNPISGHATLYWYQQILGQGPKLLIQFQNNGVVDDSQLPKDRFSAERLKGVDSTLKIQPAKLEDSAVYLCVSSLGWEGNTEAFFGQGTRLTVV.

J is TRBJ2-1 and V is TRBV6-5; D remains unclear. Germline V gives CDR1 MNHEY, CDR2 SVGAGI. This CDR3 region has 16 residues. The V end lost 0 bases, the J end lost 2 bases, and 11 bases lay between the germline ends. This CDR3 is CASSYSSTTTYNEQFF. CDR3 coding DNA: TGTGCCAGCAGTTACTCGAGTACCACCACCTACAATGAGCAGTTCTTC.

Notes on this clonotype: The junction departs from germline at one end; a sequencing error may be responsible. This chain connects TRBV10-3 to TRBJ2-3, with D tentatively TRBD1 or TRBD2 (5 bases each). The CDR3 is made up of 17 amino acids. Per the germline V gene, CDR1 is ENHRY and CDR2 is SYGVKD. The CDR3 sequence: CAVSQMGRHTSTDTQYF. In nucleotides, the CDR3 is TGTGCCGTCAGTCAAATGGGACGGCATACTAGCACAGATACGCAGTATTTT.

Comments on this clonotype: Sequence at one end of the junction differs from germline and may be a read error. The V and J genes are TRBV14 and TRBJ1-2, with TRBD1 as a possible D gene (5 bases). Germline-derived CDR1 and CDR2 are SGHDN and FVKESK. CDR3 size: 14 residues. This CDR3 reads CASSHDGAYNGCTF. The DNA of the CDR3 is TGTGCCAGCAGCCACGATGGGGCGTACAATGGCTGCACCTTC.

The chain joins TRBV9 to TRBJ2-7, with D tentatively TRBD1 or TRBD2 (5 bases each). Deletions cut 0 bases from V and 0 bases from J, with 13 bases between. CDR3 size: 16 residues. Germline CDR1 reads SGDLS; CDR2 reads YYNGEE. DNA for the CDR3: TGTGCCAGCAGCGTAGCCCATACCGGGGCCTCCTACGAGCAGTACTTC. Its protein product is CASSVAHTGASYEQYF.

This clonotype was observed a handful of times. CDR3 bases: TGTGCCAGCAGTTTACAGGCAGGGGGCTATCAGCCCCAGCATTTT. Protein: CASSLQAGGYQPQHF. The chain recombines TRBV12-3 or TRBV12-4 with TRBJ1-5, with 8 positions matching TRBD1. This CDR3 is 15 amino acids long. The junction had 5 bases not matched to a gene; V was cut back by 2 bases and J by 5 bases.

This chain joins TRBV5-1 and TRBJ2-3; 12 positions agree with TRBD1. Germline V gene lookup returns CDR1 SGHRS and CDR2 YFSETQ. V gave up 4 bases and J gave up 6 bases; unmatched junction bases: 9. CDR3 length: 16 amino acids. CDR3 DNA: TGCGCCAGCAGCGCCTCGGGACAGGGGGCGTCCGATACGCAGTATTTT. Translating gives CASSASGQGASDTQYF.

Ten or more counts support this clonotype. The rearrangement joins TRBV27 to TRBJ2-7, with 10 bases aligning to TRBD1. This CDR3 spans 15 amino acids. The ends lost 8 bases at V and 5 bases at J; junction bases unmatched: 12. The germline V gene encodes CDR1 MNHEY and CDR2 SMNVEV (reference sequence). The chain's CDR3 is CASSRRWTGGNEQYF. CDR3 nucleotide sequence: TGTGCCAGCTCGCGGCGGTGGACAGGGGGTAACGAGCAGTACTTC.

This sequence joins TRBV5-4 and TRBJ1-1; the match to TRBD1 covers 10 bases. CDR3 length equals 16 residues. The V gene's germline CDR1 is SGHNT and CDR2 YYREEE (reference sequence). V gave up 3 bases and J gave up 0 bases; unmatched junction bases: 5. CDR3 amino acids: CASSWGQGRMNTEAFF. The CDR3 DNA follows: TGTGCCAGCAGCTGGGGACAGGGGAGAATGAACACTGAAGCTTTCTTT.